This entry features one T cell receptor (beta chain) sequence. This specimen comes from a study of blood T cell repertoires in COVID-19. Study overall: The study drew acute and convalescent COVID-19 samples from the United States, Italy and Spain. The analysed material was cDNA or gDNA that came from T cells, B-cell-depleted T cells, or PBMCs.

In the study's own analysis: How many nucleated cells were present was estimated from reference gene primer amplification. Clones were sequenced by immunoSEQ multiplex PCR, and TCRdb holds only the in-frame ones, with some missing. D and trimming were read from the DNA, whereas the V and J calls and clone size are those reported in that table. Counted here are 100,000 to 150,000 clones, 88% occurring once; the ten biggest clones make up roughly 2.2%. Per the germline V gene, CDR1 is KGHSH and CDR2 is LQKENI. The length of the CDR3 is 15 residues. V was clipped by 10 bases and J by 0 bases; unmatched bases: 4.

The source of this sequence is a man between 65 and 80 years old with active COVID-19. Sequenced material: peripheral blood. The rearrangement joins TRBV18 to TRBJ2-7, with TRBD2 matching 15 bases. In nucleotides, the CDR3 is TGTGCCACAGGACTAGCGGGAGGGAACTCCTACGAGCAGTACTTC. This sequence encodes CATGLAGGNSYEQYF. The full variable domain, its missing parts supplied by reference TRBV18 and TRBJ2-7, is NAGVMQNPRHLVRRRGQEARLRCSPMKGHSHVYWYRQLPEEGLKFMVYLQKENIIDESGMPKERFSAEFPKEGPSILRIQQVVRGDSAAYFCATGLAGGNSYEQYFGPGTRLTVT.